This entry lists 3 T cell receptor beta chains sequenced from one sample in a study of beta chain features in type 1 diabetes. Study-wide results and caveats: Moderately but significantly shorter TCRB CDR3s were found in Type 1 diabetes patients in all four CD4+ subsets.

What was sequenced were expressed TCRB transcripts, since all of the isolated RNA had been reverse transcribed. Some clones are missing from TCRdb's copy, which holds only in-frame ones; the method was immunoSEQ multiplex PCR. The table includes 350,000 to 450,000 clones, 10% to 15% detected once. The antigens of these receptors remain unknown. Sequencing input: naive CD4+ T cells from blood. Receptors originate from a woman in her late teens or twenties with type 1 diabetes.

This clone was detected a few times. This chain connects TRBV28 to TRBJ1-5, with a weak D call TRBD1 (5 bases). V was pared by 6 bases and J by 2 bases, with 11 bases between. CDR1 and CDR2 from the germline V gene are MDHEN and SYDVKM. The CDR3 consists of 14 residues. CDR3 nucleotide sequence: TGTGCCAGCAGGGAAGGGACTGGCAATCAGCCCCAGCATTTT. The encoded protein is CASREGTGNQPQHF.

This clone came up a few times. The chain recombines TRBV4-3 with TRBJ1-5; D remains unclear. CDR1 LGHNA and CDR2 YSLEER come from the germline V gene. Trimming removed 0 bases at V and 6 bases at J, with 9 bases between. The CDR3 length is 14 residues. The CDR3 protein is CASSQDSGGQPQHF. The CDR3 DNA reads TGCGCCAGCAGCCAAGATAGTGGAGGTCAGCCCCAGCATTTT.

This clone showed up just once. This chain uses TRBV7-9 with TRBJ1-1; 8 positions match TRBD1. Germline assignment: CDR1 SEHNR and CDR2 FQNEAQ (reference sequence). J was trimmed by 1 base and V by 0 bases; bases with no gene match: 4. The CDR3 length is 16 residues. CDR3 nucleotide sequence: TGTGCCAGCAGCTTAGCGGCCGGGACAGGGAACACTGAAGCTTTCTTT. It translates to CASSLAAGTGNTEAFF.